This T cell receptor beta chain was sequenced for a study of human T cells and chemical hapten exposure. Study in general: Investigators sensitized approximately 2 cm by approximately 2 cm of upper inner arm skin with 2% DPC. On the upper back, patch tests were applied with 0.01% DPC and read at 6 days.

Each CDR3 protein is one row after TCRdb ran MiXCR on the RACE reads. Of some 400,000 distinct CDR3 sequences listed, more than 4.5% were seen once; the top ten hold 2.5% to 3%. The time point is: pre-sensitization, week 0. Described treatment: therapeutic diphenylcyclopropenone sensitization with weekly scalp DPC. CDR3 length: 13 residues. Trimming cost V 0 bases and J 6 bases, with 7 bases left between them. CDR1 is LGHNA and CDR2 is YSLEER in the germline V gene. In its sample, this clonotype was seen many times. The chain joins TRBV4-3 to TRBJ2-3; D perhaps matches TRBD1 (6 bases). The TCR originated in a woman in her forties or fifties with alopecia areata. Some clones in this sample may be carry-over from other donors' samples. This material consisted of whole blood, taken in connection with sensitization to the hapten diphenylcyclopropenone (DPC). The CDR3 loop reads CASSQEDSDTQYF. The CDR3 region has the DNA TGCGCCAGCAGCCAAGAGGACAGCGATACGCAGTATTTT.